This section outlines one T cell receptor beta chain sequence together with its context. Antigen: not known. The PCR employed 60 Vbeta primers together with 13 Jbeta primers. Using immunoSEQ multiplex PCR, the repertoire was profiled, and TCRdb retains in-frame clones only, with some absent. Of around 200,000 clones in the sample, around four fifths were seen once. The sample is drawn from a study of cytomegalovirus exposure and HLA in healthy donors. Points from the study as a whole: Some TCR beta chains (more than 150 of them) were listed as cytomegalovirus-associated. The classifier was said to identify cytomegalovirus status with high specificity and sensitivity. The study dropped some indistinguishable V segments, TRBV6-2 and TRBV6-3 among them. Rare TCR sequences dominated, though some public TCRs recurred in many donors.

The CDR3 runs to 16 residues. Trimming cost V 1 base and J 5 bases; bases outside gene matches: 3. Germline CDR1 reads LNHNV; CDR2 reads YYDKDF (reference sequence). V and J are TRBV15 and TRBJ2-1; 12 bases are a match to TRBD2. The sequence derives from a woman between 55 and 75 years old in good health and CMV-seropositive. The sequenced sample consisted of PBMCs. The CDR3 sequence is CATSRGPSGGDNEQFF. Here the CDR3 DNA reads TGTGCCACCAGCAGAGGACCTAGCGGGGGGGACAATGAGCAGTTCTTC.